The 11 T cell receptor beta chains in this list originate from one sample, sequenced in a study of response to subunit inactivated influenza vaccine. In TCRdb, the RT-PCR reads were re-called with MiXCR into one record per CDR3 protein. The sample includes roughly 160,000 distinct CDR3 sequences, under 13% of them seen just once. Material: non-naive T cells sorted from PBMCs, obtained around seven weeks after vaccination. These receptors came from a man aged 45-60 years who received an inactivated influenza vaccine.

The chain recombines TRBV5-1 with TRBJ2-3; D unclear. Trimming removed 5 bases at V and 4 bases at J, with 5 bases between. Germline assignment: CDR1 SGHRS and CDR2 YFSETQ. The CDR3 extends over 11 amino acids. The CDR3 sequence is CASRSADTQYF. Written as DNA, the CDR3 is TGCGCCAGCAGGTCGGCAGATACGCAGTATTTT. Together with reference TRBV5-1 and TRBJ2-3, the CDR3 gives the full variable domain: KAGVTQTPRYLIKTRGQQVTLSCSPISGHRSVSWYQQTPGQGLQFLFEYFSETQRNKGNFPGRFSGRQFSNSRSEMNVSTLELGDSALYLCASRSADTQYFGPGTRLTVL.

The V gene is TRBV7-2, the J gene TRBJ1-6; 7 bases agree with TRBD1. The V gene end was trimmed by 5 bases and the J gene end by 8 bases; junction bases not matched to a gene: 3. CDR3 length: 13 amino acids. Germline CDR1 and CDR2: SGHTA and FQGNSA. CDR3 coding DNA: TGTGCCAGCAGCCGAGACAGGGATTCACCCCTCCACTTT. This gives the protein CASSRDRDSPLHF.

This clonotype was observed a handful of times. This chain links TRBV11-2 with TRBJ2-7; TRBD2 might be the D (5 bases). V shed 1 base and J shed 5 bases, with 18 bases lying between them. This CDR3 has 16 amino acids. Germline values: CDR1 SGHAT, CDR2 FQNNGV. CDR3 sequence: CASSLVGSLSGHEQYF. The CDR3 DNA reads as TGTGCCAGCAGCTTAGTTGGGAGCTTGAGTGGGCACGAGCAGTACTTC.

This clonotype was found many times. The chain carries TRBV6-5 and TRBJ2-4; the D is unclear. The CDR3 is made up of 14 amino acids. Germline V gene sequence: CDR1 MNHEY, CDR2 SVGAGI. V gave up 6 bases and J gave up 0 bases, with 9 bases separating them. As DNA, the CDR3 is TGTGCCAGCAGCCCCCGACGAGCCAAAAACATTCAGTACTTC. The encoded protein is CASSPRRAKNIQYF.

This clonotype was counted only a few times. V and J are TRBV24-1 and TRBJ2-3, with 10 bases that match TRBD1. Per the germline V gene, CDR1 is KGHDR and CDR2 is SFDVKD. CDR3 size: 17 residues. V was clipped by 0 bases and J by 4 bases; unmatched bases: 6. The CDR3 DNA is TGTGCCACCAGTGATTTGGGGACAGGGGATTTGGCAGATACGCAGTATTTT. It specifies CATSDLGTGDLADTQYF.

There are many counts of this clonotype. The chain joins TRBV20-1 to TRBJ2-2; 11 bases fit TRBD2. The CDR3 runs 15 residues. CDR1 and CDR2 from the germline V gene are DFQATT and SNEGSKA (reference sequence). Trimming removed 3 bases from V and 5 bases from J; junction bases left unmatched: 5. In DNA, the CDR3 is TGCAGTGCTAGGTGGCCTAGCGGGAGGACCGGGGAGCTGTTTTTT. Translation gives CSARWPSGRTGELFF.

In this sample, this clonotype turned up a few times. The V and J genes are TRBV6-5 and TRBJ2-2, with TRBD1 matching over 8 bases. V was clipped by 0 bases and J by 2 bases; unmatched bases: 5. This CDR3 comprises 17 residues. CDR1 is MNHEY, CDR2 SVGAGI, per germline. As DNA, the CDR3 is TGTGCCAGCAGTTACTCCTTAGGACAGGGTAACACCGGGGAGCTGTTTTTT. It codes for CASSYSLGQGNTGELFF.

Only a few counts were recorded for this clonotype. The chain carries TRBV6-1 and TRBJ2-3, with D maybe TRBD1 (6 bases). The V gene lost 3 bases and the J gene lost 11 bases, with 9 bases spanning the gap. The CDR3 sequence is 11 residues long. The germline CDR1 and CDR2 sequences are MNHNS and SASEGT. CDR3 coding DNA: TGTGCCAGCAGTGATGGGACAAGGCAGTATTTT. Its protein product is CASSDGTRQYF.

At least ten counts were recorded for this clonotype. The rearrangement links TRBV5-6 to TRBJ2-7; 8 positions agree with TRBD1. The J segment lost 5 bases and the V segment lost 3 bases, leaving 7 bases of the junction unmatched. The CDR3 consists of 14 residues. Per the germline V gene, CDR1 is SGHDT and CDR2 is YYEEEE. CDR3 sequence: CASSYPGGGDEQYF. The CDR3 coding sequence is TGTGCCAGCAGCTATCCAGGGGGCGGCGACGAGCAGTACTTC.

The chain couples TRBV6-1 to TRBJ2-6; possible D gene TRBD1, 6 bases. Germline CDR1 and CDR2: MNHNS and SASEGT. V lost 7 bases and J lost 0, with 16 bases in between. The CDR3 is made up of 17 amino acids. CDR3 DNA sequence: TGTGCCAGCACCAGGACAGCTTCCCTCTCTGGGGCCAACGTCCTGACTTTC. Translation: CASTRTASLSGANVLTF.

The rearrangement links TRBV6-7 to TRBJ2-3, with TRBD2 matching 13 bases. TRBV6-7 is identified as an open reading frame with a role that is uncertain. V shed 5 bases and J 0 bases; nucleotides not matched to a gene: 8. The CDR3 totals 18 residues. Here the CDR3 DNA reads TGTGCCAGCAGTCACGGACTAGCGGGGGCTACTAGCACAGATACGCAGTATTTT. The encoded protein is CASSHGLAGATSTDTQYF.